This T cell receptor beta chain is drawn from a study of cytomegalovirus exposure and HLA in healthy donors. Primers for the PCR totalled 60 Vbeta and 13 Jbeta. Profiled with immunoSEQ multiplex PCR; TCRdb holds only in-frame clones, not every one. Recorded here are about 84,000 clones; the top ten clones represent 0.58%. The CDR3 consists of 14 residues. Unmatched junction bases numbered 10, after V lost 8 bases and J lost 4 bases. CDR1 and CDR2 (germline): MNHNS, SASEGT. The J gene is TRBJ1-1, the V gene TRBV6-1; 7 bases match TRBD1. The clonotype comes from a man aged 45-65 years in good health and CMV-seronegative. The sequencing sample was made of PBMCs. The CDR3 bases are TGTGCCAGCGCTCCCGACAGGGTTTCCACTGAAGCTTTCTTT. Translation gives CASAPDRVSTEAFF.